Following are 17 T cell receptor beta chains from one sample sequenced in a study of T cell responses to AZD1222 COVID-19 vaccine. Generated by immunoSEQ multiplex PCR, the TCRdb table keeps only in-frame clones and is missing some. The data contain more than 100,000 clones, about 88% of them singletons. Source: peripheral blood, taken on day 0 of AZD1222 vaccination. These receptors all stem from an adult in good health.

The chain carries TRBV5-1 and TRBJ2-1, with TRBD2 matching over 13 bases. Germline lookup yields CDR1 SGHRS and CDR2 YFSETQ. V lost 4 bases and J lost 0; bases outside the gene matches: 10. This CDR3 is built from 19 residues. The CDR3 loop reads CASSHGLAGAKSSYNEQFF. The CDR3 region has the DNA TGCGCCAGCAGCCACGGACTAGCGGGGGCCAAAAGCTCCTACAATGAGCAGTTCTTC.

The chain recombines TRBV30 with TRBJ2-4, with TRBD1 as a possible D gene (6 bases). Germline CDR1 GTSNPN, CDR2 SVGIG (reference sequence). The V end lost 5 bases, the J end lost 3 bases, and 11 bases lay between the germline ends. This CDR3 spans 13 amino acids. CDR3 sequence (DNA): TGTGCCTGGCAGGGGATGGACAAAAACATTCAGTACTTC. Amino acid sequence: CAWQGMDKNIQYF.

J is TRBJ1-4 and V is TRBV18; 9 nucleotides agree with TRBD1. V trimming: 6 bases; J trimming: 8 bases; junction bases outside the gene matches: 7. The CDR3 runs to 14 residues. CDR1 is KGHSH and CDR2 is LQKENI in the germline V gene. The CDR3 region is CASSRTGAEEKLFF. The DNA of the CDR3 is TGTGCCAGCTCGAGGACAGGGGCGGAGGAAAAACTGTTTTTT. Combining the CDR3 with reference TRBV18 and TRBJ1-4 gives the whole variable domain NAGVMQNPRHLVRRRGQEARLRCSPMKGHSHVYWYRQLPEEGLKFMVYLQKENIIDESGMPKERFSAEFPKEGPSILRIQQVVRGDSAAYFCASSRTGAEEKLFFGSGTQLSVL.

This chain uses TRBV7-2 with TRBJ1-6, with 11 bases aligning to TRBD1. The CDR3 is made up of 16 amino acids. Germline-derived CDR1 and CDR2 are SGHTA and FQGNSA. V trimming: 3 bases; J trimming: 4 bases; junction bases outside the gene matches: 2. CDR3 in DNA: TGTGCCAGCAGCTTCTGGGACAGGGGGTATAATTCACCCCTCCACTTT. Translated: CASSFWDRGYNSPLHF. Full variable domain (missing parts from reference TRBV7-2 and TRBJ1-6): GAGVSQSPSNKVTEKGKDVELRCDPISGHTALYWYRQSLGQGLEFLIYFQGNSAPDKSGLPSDRFSAERTGGSVSTLTIQRTQQEDSAVYLCASSFWDRGYNSPLHFGNGTRLTVT.

This CDR3 is CATSDNAFYGYTF. The CDR3 nucleotides read TGTGCCACCAGTGATAATGCTTTCTATGGCTACACCTTC. The chain employs TRBV24-1 and TRBJ1-2, with D uncertain. The V end lost 3 bases, the J end lost 4 bases, and 8 bases lay between the germline ends. The CDR3 totals 13 residues. The germline gives CDR1 KGHDR, CDR2 SFDVKD.

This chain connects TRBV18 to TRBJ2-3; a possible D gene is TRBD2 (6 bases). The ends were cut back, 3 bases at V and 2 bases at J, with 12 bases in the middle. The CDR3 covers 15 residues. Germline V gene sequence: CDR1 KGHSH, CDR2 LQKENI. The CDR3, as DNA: TGTGCCAGCTCACCCCGCGGAGGGGACACAGATACGCAGTATTTT. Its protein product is CASSPRGGDTDTQYF. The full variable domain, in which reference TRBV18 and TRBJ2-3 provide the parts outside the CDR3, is NAGVMQNPRHLVRRRGQEARLRCSPMKGHSHVYWYRQLPEEGLKFMVYLQKENIIDESGMPKERFSAEFPKEGPSILRIQQVVRGDSAAYFCASSPRGGDTDTQYFGPGTRLTVL.

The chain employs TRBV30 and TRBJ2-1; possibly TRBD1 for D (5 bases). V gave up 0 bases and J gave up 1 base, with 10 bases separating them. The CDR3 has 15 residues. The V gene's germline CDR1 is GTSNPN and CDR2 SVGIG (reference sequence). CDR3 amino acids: CAWSVGDRSYNEQFF. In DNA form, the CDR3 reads TGTGCCTGGAGTGTAGGCGACAGATCCTACAATGAGCAGTTCTTC.

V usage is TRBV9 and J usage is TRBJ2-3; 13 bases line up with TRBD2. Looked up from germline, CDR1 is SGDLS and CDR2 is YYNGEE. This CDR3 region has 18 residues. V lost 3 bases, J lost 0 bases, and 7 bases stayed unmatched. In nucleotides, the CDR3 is TGTGCCAGCAGCGCCGGGACTAGCGGGGTACCAAGCACAGATACGCAGTATTTT. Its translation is CASSAGTSGVPSTDTQYF.

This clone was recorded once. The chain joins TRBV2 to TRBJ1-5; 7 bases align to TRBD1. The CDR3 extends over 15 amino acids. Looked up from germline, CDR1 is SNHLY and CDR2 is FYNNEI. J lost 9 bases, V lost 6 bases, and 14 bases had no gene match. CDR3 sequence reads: CASSSSRQGPGPQHF. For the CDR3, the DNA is TGTGCCAGCAGCTCTTCTCGACAGGGACCTGGGCCCCAGCATTTT.

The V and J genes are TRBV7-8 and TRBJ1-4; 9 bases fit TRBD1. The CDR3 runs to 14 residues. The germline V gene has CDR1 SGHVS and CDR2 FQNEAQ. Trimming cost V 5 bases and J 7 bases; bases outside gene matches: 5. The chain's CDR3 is CASSLGQGFEKLFF. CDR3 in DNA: TGTGCCAGCAGCCTAGGACAGGGGTTTGAAAAACTGTTTTTT.

The CDR3 region is CASSLDARTVNTIYF. The CDR3 nucleotides are TGTGCCAGCAGCTTGGACGCCAGGACGGTCAACACCATATATTTT. The chain recombines TRBV5-8 with TRBJ1-3; D is unresolved. The germline V gene has CDR1 SGHTS and CDR2 YDEGEE. V shed 0 bases and J shed 7 bases, with 14 bases lying between them. The CDR3 has 15 residues.

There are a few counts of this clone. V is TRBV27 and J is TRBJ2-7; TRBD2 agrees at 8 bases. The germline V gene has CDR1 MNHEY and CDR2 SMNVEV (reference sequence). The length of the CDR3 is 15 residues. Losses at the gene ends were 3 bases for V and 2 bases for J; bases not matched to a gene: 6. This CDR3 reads CASSFGREVAYEQYF. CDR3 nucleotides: TGTGCCAGCAGTTTCGGGCGGGAGGTGGCCTACGAGCAGTACTTC.

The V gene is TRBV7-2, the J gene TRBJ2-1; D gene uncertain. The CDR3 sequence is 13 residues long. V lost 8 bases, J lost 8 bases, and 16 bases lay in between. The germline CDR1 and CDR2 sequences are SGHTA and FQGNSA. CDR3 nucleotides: TGTGCCAGCGAACCATACCCGATTGATGAGCAGTTCTTC. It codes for CASEPYPIDEQFF.

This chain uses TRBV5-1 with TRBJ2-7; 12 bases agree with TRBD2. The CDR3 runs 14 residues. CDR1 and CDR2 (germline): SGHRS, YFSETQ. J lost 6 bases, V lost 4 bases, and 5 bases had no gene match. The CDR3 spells CASSPGTSGLEQYF. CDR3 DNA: TGCGCCAGCAGCCCGGGGACTAGCGGGCTCGAGCAGTACTTC.

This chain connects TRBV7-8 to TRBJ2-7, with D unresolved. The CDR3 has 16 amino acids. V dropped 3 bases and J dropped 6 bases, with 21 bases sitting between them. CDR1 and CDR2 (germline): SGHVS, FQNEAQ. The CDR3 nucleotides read TGTGCCAGCAGCTTGTTTGGGGATCTTTCGTTTGGCGAGCAGTACTTC. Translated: CASSLFGDLSFGEQYF.

The CDR3, as DNA: TGTGCCAGCGGGGTATCGCAAGATACGCAGTATTTT. Protein product: CASGVSQDTQYF. The rearrangement uses TRBV28 and TRBJ2-3; D remains unclear. The V gene's germline CDR1 is MDHEN and CDR2 SYDVKM. This CDR3 spans 12 amino acids. The germline V and J ends were trimmed by 8 bases and 5 bases, with 11 bases remaining between them. Drawing the rest from reference TRBV28 and TRBJ2-3, the complete variable domain is DVKVTQSSRYLVKRTGEKVFLECVQDMDHENMFWYRQDPGLGLRLIYFSYDVKMKEKGDIPEGYSVSREKKERFSLILESASTNQTSMYLCASGVSQDTQYFGPGTRLTVL.

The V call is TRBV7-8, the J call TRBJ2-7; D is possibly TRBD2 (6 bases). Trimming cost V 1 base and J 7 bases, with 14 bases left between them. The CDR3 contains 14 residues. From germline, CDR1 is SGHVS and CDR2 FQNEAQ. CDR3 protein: CASSLVDSGGEQYF. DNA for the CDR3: TGTGCCAGCAGCTTAGTAGATAGCGGAGGGGAGCAGTACTTC.